These T cell receptor beta chains were read from a single sample in a study of T cell changes during pregnancy in multiple sclerosis. TCRdb's copy holds only in-frame clones and misses some; the assay was immunoSEQ multiplex PCR. The sample includes about 58,000 clones, roughly nine tenths of them seen just once. Here the sequenced sample was CD4+ T cells from peripheral blood mononuclear cells, taken after pregnancy. Every receptor here comes from a female donor in good health, enrolled as a control in a pregnancy study. Both conserved end residues are part of each CDR3. Fields, in order: D gene, V gene, J gene, clone size, CDR3 protein. The D gene is left open where the match is weak. Rows may omit the clone size; those that give it use once, few, many or a size class.

TRBD2,TRBV11-3,TRBJ2-1,NA,CASSFGGWNEQFF
NA,TRBV7-9,TRBJ1-3,NA,CASSKTGIAGNTIYF
NA,TRBV2,TRBJ2-7,NA,CASSVTGSSYEQYF
NA,TRBV6-7,TRBJ2-3,once,CASSYPRLSPSTDTQYF
TRBD1,TRBV19,TRBJ2-2,few,CASSTGQDAGELFF
TRBD1,TRBV11-1,TRBJ2-1,NA,CASSLGRGLDNEQFF
NA,TRBV4-3,TRBJ1-1,NA,CASSQHSGFAEAFF
NA,TRBV5-1,TRBJ1-2,NA,CASTYGGGPNYGYTF
TRBD2,TRBV9,TRBJ2-1,NA,CASSVGAGGPSEQFF
TRBD1,TRBV6-6,TRBJ2-7,NA,CASRNRGWGEQYF
TRBD2,TRBV4-2,TRBJ2-1,few,CASSPLADSYNEQFF
NA,TRBV7-9,TRBJ1-1,NA,CASRPNRGARTEAFF
NA,TRBV30,TRBJ1-4,NA,CAWSNSRDIGGSEKLFF
TRBD2,TRBV2,TRBJ2-2,NA,CASSEARGGAGELFF
NA,TRBV25-1,TRBJ1-1,NA,CASSVRDSSFF
NA,TRBV12-5,TRBJ1-5,NA,CASGLVPGLSNQPQHF
NA,TRBV11-1,TRBJ1-4,once,CASSLAGADLEKLFF
TRBD2,TRBV7-6,TRBJ2-5,NA,CASSLGLAGKETQYF
TRBD1,TRBV5-1,TRBJ2-5,few,CASSMGQGEETQYF
TRBD1,TRBV15,TRBJ2-7,NA,CATSRENRGPYEQYF
TRBD1,TRBV25-1,TRBJ1-2,NA,CASSSFKGGWDGYTF
NA,TRBV11-3,TRBJ1-1,NA,CASSLVRAEAFF
NA,TRBV5-1,TRBJ2-2,many,CASSLERVSGELFF
TRBD1,TRBV11-2,TRBJ1-5,once,CASSWTGDQPQHF
NA,TRBV10-3,TRBJ2-3,NA,CAISGQGGTDTQYF
TRBD1,TRBV30,TRBJ1-2,NA,CAWSLRTGQGYTF
TRBD2,TRBV25-1,TRBJ2-1,NA,CASSGPSGGRNEQFF
NA,TRBV7-2,TRBJ1-5,NA,CASSLNSQPQHF
NA,TRBV15,TRBJ2-3,NA,CATSAQDTQYF
TRBD2,TRBV30,TRBJ2-3,NA,CASLRTSGGTQYF
NA,TRBV7-2,TRBJ2-3,NA,CASSLAGATDTQYF
NA,TRBV5-1,TRBJ1-2,NA,CASTPQNTNYGYTF
NA,TRBV11-2,TRBJ1-1,once,CASSTQGYTEAFF
NA,TRBV5-6,TRBJ1-5,NA,CASSLGGLYNQPQHF
NA,TRBV5-1,TRBJ2-1,NA,CASSLDAGSYNEQFF
NA,TRBV7-2,TRBJ2-7,NA,CASSLVGREVTYEQYF
NA,TRBV19,TRBJ2-1,NA,CASSHSYYNEQFF
TRBD2,TRBV5-6,TRBJ2-1,NA,CASSLYLAARNEQFF
TRBD1,TRBV6-5,TRBJ1-6,once,CASSYLYDRGNSPLHF
NA,TRBV4-2,TRBJ1-1,NA,CASSQELNKNTEAFF
NA,TRBV7-9,TRBJ2-3,NA,CASSPRGGRITDTQYF
TRBD1,TRBV25-1,TRBJ2-5,NA,CASSDRGRETQYF
NA,TRBV7-8,NA,NA,CASSLEFRPATSYEQYF
NA,TRBV7-6,TRBJ2-7,NA,CASSSGSRQGGYEQYF
NA,TRBV7-3,TRBJ1-1,few,CASSAVVNTEAFF
NA,TRBV9,TRBJ2-1,NA,CASSVDWASYNEQFF
NA,TRBV5-1,TRBJ2-2,NA,CASSLAGGGNSGELFF
TRBD2,TRBV30,TRBJ2-3,once,CAWTGGLAGVDTQYF
TRBD1,TRBV7-9,TRBJ1-2,NA,CASSYRYRGRDHYGYTF
NA,TRBV9,TRBJ2-1,NA,CASSVDEDIMFF
TRBD2,TRBV5-1,TRBJ2-3,NA,CASSLEGTSVADTQYF
NA,TRBV7-2,TRBJ2-6,NA,CASSLEGGYGFSGANVLTF
TRBD1,TRBV4-1,TRBJ1-1,few,CASSQAYPGQRRAFF